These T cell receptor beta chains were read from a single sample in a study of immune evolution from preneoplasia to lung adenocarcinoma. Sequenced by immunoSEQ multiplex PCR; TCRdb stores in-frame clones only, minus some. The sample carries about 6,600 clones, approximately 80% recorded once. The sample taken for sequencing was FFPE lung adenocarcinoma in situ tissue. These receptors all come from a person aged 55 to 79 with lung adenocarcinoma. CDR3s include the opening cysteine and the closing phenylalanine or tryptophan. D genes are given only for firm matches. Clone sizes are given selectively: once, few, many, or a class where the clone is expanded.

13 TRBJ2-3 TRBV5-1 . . TGCGCCAGTGGAGGGGCCTCACGAGATACGCAGTATTTT CASGGASRDTQYF
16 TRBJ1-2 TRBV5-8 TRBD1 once TGTGCCAGCAGCCGGACAGGAACATCTCTCAACTATGGCTACACCTTC CASSRTGTSLNYGYTF
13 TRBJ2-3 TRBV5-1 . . TGCGCCAGCAGCTTGGGGCTAGCAGATACGCAGTATTTT CASSLGLADTQYF
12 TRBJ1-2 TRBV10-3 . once TGTGCCATCAGTGGACAGAACTATGGCTACACCTTC CAISGQNYGYTF
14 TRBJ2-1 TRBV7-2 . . TGTGCCAGCAGCTCAGACCAAGGATACGATGAGCAGTTCTTC CASSSDQGYDEQFF
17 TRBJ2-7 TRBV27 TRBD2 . TGTGCCAGCAGTTTATTCGCTACACGGGGGGTCGACGGCGAGCAGTACTTC CASSLFATRGVDGEQYF
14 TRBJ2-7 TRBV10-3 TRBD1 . TGTGCCATCAGTGACATGGGACAGTCCTACGAGCAGTACTTC CAISDMGQSYEQYF
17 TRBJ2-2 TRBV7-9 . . TGTGCCAGCAGCTTAGCCCGGTGGTCCACGAACACCGGGGAGCTGTTTTTT CASSLARWSTNTGELFF
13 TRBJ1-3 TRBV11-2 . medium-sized TGTGCCAGCAGCTTAGACTTCCGAGGTCCGGAGAACTTT CASSLDFRGPENF
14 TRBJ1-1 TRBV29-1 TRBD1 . TGCAGCTTCCGACAGGGGGCATCAAACACTGAAGCTTTCTTT CSFRQGASNTEAFF
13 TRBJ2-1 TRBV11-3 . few TGTGCCAGCAGCCCAACCGACGACAATGAGCAGTTCTTC CASSPTDDNEQFF
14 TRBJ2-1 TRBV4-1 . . TGCGCCAGCAGCCAAGATCTTACCGGCCATGAGCAGTTCTTC CASSQDLTGHEQFF
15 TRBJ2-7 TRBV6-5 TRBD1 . TGTGCCAGCAGTTCCAGCCCGGGACAGAAGGAAACTGAGTACTTC CASSSSPGQKETEYF
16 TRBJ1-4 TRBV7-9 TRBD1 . TGTGCCAGCAGCCTGGACAGGGCCGGGACTAATGAAAAACTGTTTTTT CASSLDRAGTNEKLFF
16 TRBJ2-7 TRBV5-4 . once TGTGCCAGCAGCACTGAATCGAGCGCTGGATCCTACGAGCAGTACTTC CASSTESSAGSYEQYF
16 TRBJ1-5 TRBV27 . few TGTGCCAGCAGTTTCTCACGGACAGTCGGCAATCAGCCCCAGCATTTT CASSFSRTVGNQPQHF
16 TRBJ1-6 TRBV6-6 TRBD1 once TGTGCCAGCATTCGGGACAGGGATCTGGTCCGTTCACCCCTCCACTTT CASIRDRDLVRSPLHF
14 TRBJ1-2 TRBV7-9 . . TGTGCCAGCAGCTTCGAGGGAGTGCGGTATGGCTACACCTTC CASSFEGVRYGYTF
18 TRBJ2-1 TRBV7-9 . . TGTGCCAGCAGCCCCGGGTTTAGGTCAGATGATCGGTACAATGAGCAGTTCTTC CASSPGFRSDDRYNEQFF
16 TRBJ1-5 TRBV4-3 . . TGCGCCAGCAGCCAAGACTGGGGGATCCGCAATCAGCCCCAGCATTTT CASSQDWGIRNQPQHF
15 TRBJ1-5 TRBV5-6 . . TGTGCCAGCAGCTTGGCGGGGGGTGTGGGTCAGCCCCAGCATTTT CASSLAGGVGQPQHF
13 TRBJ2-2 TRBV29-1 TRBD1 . TGCAGCGCCGACAGGGATAACACCGGGGAGCTGTTTTTT CSADRDNTGELFF
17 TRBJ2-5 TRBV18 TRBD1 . TGTGCCAGCTCCCCAGTTATGCCGACAGGGGGCTGGGAGACCCAGTACTTC CASSPVMPTGGWETQYF
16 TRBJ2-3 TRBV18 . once TGTGCCAGCTCACCACGGGGACAAATAGTCGCAGATACGCAGTATTTT CASSPRGQIVADTQYF
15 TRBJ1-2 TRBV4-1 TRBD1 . TGCGCCAGCAGCCAAGACCTATCAGGGGGCCTCGGCTACACCTTC CASSQDLSGGLGYTF
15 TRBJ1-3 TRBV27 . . TGTGCCAGCAGTCCCAGCAGGGCCTCTGGAAACACCATATATTTT CASSPSRASGNTIYF
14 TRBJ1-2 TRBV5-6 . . TGTGCCAGCAGCTTGGGATCCGTCGGGTATGGCTACACCTTC CASSLGSVGYGYTF
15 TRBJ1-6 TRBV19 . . TGTGCCAGTAGGAGGACAGCAATGGGTAATTCACCCCTCCACTTT CASRRTAMGNSPLHF
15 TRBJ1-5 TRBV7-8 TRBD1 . TGTGCCAGCAGCGCACGACAGGGGACCGATCAGCCCCAGCATTTT CASSARQGTDQPQHF
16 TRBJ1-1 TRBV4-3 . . TGCGCCAGCAGCCAAGATCTGAACAACATGAACACTGAAGCTTTCTTT CASSQDLNNMNTEAFF
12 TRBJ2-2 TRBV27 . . TGTGCCAGCAGCCTACCCCCCGGGGAGCTGTTTTTT CASSLPPGELFF
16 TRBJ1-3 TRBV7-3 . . TGTGCCAGCAGCTCGAGGACGGCTAGCTCTGGAAACACCATATATTTT CASSSRTASSGNTIYF
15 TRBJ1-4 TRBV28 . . TGTGCCAGCAGTTTCCCTTCAGGGTATGGGGAAAAACTGTTTTTT CASSFPSGYGEKLFF
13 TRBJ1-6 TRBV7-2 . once TGTGCCAGCAGCCCGGAGGGACTCTCACCCCTCCACTTT CASSPEGLSPLHF
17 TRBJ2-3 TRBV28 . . TGTGCCAGCAGCCCCACACCTGGACACCTATACACAGATACGCAGTATTTT CASSPTPGHLYTDTQYF
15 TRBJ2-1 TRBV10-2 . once TGCGCCAGCAGTGAGAGGAGCGCGGTTTACAATGAGCAGTTCTTC CASSERSAVYNEQFF
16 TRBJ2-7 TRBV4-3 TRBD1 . TGCGCCAACAGCCAAAGCTCCGGGACAGGGTTGTCCGAGCAGTACTTC CANSQSSGTGLSEQYF
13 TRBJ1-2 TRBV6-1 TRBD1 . TGTGCCAGCAGGGACAGGGAGTGGGTTGGCTACACCTTC CASRDREWVGYTF
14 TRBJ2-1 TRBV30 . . TGTGCCTGGAGTATGGACGGGACCTACAATGAGCAGTTCTTC CAWSMDGTYNEQFF
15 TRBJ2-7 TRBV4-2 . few TGTGCCAGCAGCTCGACGGACGGGCGATCCTACGAGCAGTACTTC CASSSTDGRSYEQYF
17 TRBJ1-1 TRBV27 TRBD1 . TGTGCCAGCACCACCCGGGACAGGGGGCTGGGGAACACTGAAGCTTTCTTT CASTTRDRGLGNTEAFF
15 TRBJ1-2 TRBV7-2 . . TGTGCCAGCAGCGGTGAATCCGTATCTTACTATGGCTACACCTTC CASSGESVSYYGYTF
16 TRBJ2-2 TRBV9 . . TGTGCCAGCAGCGCCCCCCTTTGGAGGAACACCGGGGAGCTGTTTTTT CASSAPLWRNTGELFF